One sample yielded the 12 T cell receptor beta chains listed below, sequenced in a study of beta chain features in type 1 diabetes (dated 2018 in TCRdb). Findings and caveats that apply to the study as a whole: A moderate but significant shortening of TCRB CDR3 length was observed in type 1 diabetes patients in all four CD4+ subsets.

Their antigens remain unidentified. Library preparation was by the immunoSEQ multiplex PCR assay. The High Capacity cDNA Reverse Transcription Kit was used to reverse transcribe all of the isolated RNA, meaning that expressed TCRB transcripts were what got sequenced. In TCRdb, the immuneACCESS table is reduced to in-frame sequences with V and J assigned. These tables do not hold every clone; where another copy was compared, an unresolved V gene accounts for under half, and the others remain unexplained. The sample table records around 130,000 clones; 9% of these occur just once. The ten most abundant clones make up around 0.75% of the sample. Sequenced input: central memory CD4+ T cells from blood. The source is a man under 40 with type 1 diabetes.

The chain links TRBV7-6 to TRBJ2-3; 14 nucleotides align to TRBD2. The germline gives CDR1 SGHVS, CDR2 FNYEAQ. V shed 5 bases, J shed 6 bases, and the junction held 7 bases outside the gene matches. The CDR3 is made up of 16 amino acids. In nucleotides, the CDR3 is TGTGCCAGCAGCCACCGACTAGCGGGGGGGGTGGATACGCAGTATTTT. It translates to CASSHRLAGGVDTQYF.

The genes are TRBV5-1 and TRBJ2-1; no clear D. CDR1 and CDR2 (germline): SGHRS, YFSETQ. Trimming removed 0 bases at V and 0 bases at J, with 7 bases between. The CDR3 sequence is 15 residues long. The chain's CDR3 is CASSLDPSSYNEQFF. DNA of the CDR3: TGCGCCAGCAGCTTGGACCCTAGCTCCTACAATGAGCAGTTCTTC.

The sample holds a few counts of this clone. This chain connects TRBV7-2 to TRBJ1-2; a possible D gene is TRBD1 (5 bases). The CDR3 covers 14 residues. CDR1 is SGHTA and CDR2 is FQGNSA in the germline V gene. Deletions cut 6 bases from V and 7 bases from J, with 18 bases between. DNA of the CDR3: TGTGCCAGCAGATATACAGGCGTTACGAGTGGCTACACCTTC. This translates into CASRYTGVTSGYTF.

In its sample, this clone was seen a few times. Other DNA sequences in the sample encode the same CDR3. The chain employs TRBV2 and TRBJ2-3, with 9 nucleotides matching TRBD1. J was trimmed by 1 base and V by 5 bases; bases with no gene match: 4. CDR1 and CDR2 (germline): SNHLY, FYNNEI. The CDR3 extends over 15 amino acids. DNA of the CDR3: TGTGCCAGCAGTAGTCGGACAGGGGGCACAGATACGCAGTATTTT. It codes for CASSSRTGGTDTQYF.

This clone has only a few counts. The V and J genes are TRBV7-2 and TRBJ1-2; no definite D call. This CDR3 region has 12 residues. Trimming removed 5 bases at V and 8 bases at J, with 12 bases between. Germline values: CDR1 SGHTA, CDR2 FQGNSA. CDR3 sequence reads: CASSPGLIGYTF. As DNA, the CDR3 is TGTGCCAGCAGCCCCGGACTAATCGGCTACACCTTC. The full variable domain, its missing parts supplied by reference TRBV7-2 and TRBJ1-2, is GAGVSQSPSNKVTEKGKDVELRCDPISGHTALYWYRQSLGQGLEFLIYFQGNSAPDKSGLPSDRFSAERTGGSVSTLTIQRTQQEDSAVYLCASSPGLIGYTFGSGTRLTVV.

A few counts support this clone. This sequence joins TRBV27 and TRBJ1-5, with a tentative D call TRBD1 (5 bases). The V and J ends lost 6 bases and 7 bases respectively, with 16 bases between them. CDR1 and CDR2 (germline): MNHEY, SMNVEV (reference sequence). CDR3 length equals 14 residues. CDR3 sequence reads: CASRPDPGVQPQHF. The CDR3 nucleotides read TGTGCCAGCAGACCCGACCCGGGGGTCCAGCCCCAGCATTTT.

The chain has TRBV7-2 and TRBJ2-5; 8 positions agree with TRBD2. Trimming took 2 bases from V and 4 from J; bases not matched to a gene: 9. CDR3 size: 16 residues. Germline V gene lookup returns CDR1 SGHTA and CDR2 FQGNSA. This CDR3 reads CASSLLAGLVGETQYF. DNA for the CDR3: TGTGCCAGCAGCTTACTGGCGGGACTAGTAGGAGAGACCCAGTACTTC.

The J gene is TRBJ1-6, the V gene TRBV25-1, with D maybe TRBD1 (6 bases). CDR1 and CDR2 from the germline V gene are MGHDK and SYGVNS. This CDR3 is built from 16 residues. V lost 5 bases and J 7 bases, leaving 18 bases between the germline ends. As DNA, the CDR3 is TGTGCCAGCAGTAAAGGGGGTCGGGACGGAAATTCACCCCTCCACTTT. Its translation is CASSKGGRDGNSPLHF.

This clone was found a few times. The CDR3 DNA is TGTGCCAGCGGGGACAGGGCGGGGTCACCCCTCCACTTT. Translating it yields CASGDRAGSPLHF. This chain links TRBV7-2 with TRBJ1-6; 9 bases fit TRBD1. V was clipped by 8 bases and J by 10 bases; unmatched bases: 6. CDR3 size: 13 residues. Looked up from germline, CDR1 is SGHTA and CDR2 is FQGNSA.

This clone showed up just a few times. The chain uses TRBV2 and TRBJ2-1; D may be TRBD1 (7 bases). Trimming removed 4 bases from V and 4 bases from J, with 14 bases in between. The CDR3 length is 15 residues. From germline, CDR1 is SNHLY and CDR2 FYNNEI. CDR3 sequence reads: CASSGQQGRYNEQFF. The CDR3 DNA sequence: TGTGCCAGCAGTGGGCAACAGGGGAGGTACAATGAGCAGTTCTTC.

This clone has a handful of counts. The chain joins TRBV2 to TRBJ2-3; D is perhaps TRBD1 (6 bases). The CDR3 sequence is 17 residues long. The ends were cut back, 2 bases at V and 1 base at J, with 16 bases in the middle. CDR1 and CDR2 (germline): SNHLY, FYNNEI. Here the CDR3 DNA reads TGTGCCAGCAGTGAAAACGTCTACAGGGTCGGCACAGATACGCAGTATTTT. This codes for CASSENVYRVGTDTQYF.

This clone was seen a few times. V usage is TRBV6-1 and J usage is TRBJ2-3; the D gene is possibly TRBD2 (6 bases). The CDR3 has 14 amino acids. V dropped 7 bases and J dropped 0 bases, with 11 bases sitting between them. Germline-derived CDR1 and CDR2 are MNHNS and SASEGT. The CDR3 nucleotides are TGTGCCAGCAAAGTAGCGGCTAGCACAGATACGCAGTATTTT. This sequence encodes CASKVAASTDTQYF.